This TCR beta chain was sequenced for a study of cytomegalovirus exposure and HLA in healthy donors. Study-wide results and limits: In an earlier analysis, in roughly 600 donors, most V segments appeared productive either ~90% or ~30% of the time. The study labeled under 200 TCR beta chains cytomegalovirus-associated. A later analysis showed TCR association rates differing by HLA locus, peaking at DRB1 and lowest at HLA-C.

PCR primers comprised 60 Vbeta and 13 Jbeta primers. Methods used by the authors: Later work found 80 million or so unique TCR beta chains, with approximately 12 million shared. Sequenced by immunoSEQ multiplex PCR; TCRdb stores in-frame clones only, minus some. That table gives V, J and clone size, and the DNA gave D and trimming. In the table there are over 130,000 clones, 88% of which are singletons. The CDR3 runs to 15 residues. The germline V gene has CDR1 SEHNR and CDR2 FQNEAQ (reference sequence). A remark on this clone: Its target is not known. One end of the junction does not line up with germline, which may come from a read error.

The chain carries TRBV7-9 and TRBJ2-7; 14 positions match TRBD2. Sequenced: PBMCs. This receptor was identified in a woman between 35 and 50 years old in good health and CMV-seronegative. CDR3 sequence reads: CSSNPPGTSGSGQYF. CDR3 in DNA: TGTTCCAGCAACCCGCCCGGGACTAGCGGGAGTGGGCAGTACTTC.